The source of this TCR beta chain is a study of blood T cell repertoires in COVID-19. Germline V CDR1 and CDR2: SGHDT, YYEEEE. The junction had 11 bases not matched to a gene; V was cut back by 5 bases and J by 6 bases. CDR3 length equals 14 residues. Profiled with immunoSEQ multiplex PCR; TCRdb holds only in-frame clones, not every one. This repertoire shows approximately 250,000 clones, about 87% found once; its top ten account for over 3.5%. The sequencing input was PBMCs or T cells enriched from blood (not recorded which). This TCR was recovered from a woman between 25 and 40 years old with acute COVID-19. The chain carries TRBV5-6 and TRBJ2-7; 7 bases map to TRBD1. CDR3 sequence: CASRGDSPLSEQYF. The CDR3 bases are TGTGCCAGCAGAGGGGACAGCCCCCTTTCCGAGCAGTACTTC.